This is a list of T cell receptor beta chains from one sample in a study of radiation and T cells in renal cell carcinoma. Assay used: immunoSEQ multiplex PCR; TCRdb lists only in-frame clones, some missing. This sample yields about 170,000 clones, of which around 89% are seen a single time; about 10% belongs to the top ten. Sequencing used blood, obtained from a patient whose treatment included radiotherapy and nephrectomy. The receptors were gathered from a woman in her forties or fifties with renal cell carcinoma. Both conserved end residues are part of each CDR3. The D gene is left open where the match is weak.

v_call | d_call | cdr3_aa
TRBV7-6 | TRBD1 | CASQLGIGTAPSYNEQFF
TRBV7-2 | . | CASSLGLGQGEAFF
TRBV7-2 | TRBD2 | CASSFTGTSESHEQYF
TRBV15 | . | CATSRDSSGGNTIYF
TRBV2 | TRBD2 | CASSESGAIQYF
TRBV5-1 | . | CASSSGTPNTGELFF
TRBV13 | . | CASSLPEVPDTQYF
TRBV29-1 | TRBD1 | CSMRTGATQETQYF
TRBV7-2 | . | CASSLGPSSGNTIYF
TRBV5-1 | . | CASARSGINTEAFF
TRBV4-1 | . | CASSQALSQGSGYTF
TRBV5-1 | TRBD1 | CASGTGATGELFF
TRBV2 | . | CASSARVNYGYTF
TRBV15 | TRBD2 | CATSSAASGGSYNEQFF
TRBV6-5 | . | CASSYSRPGYGTQYF
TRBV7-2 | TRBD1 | CASSDRGLSANVLTF
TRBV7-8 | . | CASSSGGGGLGQPQHF
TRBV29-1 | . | CSGRTDGNTIYF
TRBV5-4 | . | CASRGGGAETQYF
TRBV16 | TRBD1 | CASSPRTGGDEQFF
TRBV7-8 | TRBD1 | CASSSGTGSEQYF
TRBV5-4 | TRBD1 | CASSLGTVRGMNTEAFF
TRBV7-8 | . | CASSPRTAGDSPLHF
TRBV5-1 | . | CASSLGGREGYEQYF
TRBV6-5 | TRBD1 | CASSKDRVTYEQYF
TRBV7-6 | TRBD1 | CASSGGQSYEQYF
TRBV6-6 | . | CASSYDGFDTQYF
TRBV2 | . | CASRGDRPHQPQHF
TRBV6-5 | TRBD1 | CASRPDRAPGNTIYF
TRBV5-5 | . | CASSFHRDLSEQYF
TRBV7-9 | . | CASSLIHRGNYGYTF
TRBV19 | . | CASSLSVVETQYF
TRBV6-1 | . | CASTSVYEQYF
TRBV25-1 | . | CASSPPRGGIDIQYF
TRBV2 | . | CASSEGVGSAYGYTF
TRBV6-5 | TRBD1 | CASSTGAGNQPQHF
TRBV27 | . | CASRAGGLNEQFF
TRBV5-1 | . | CASSLDLRWGETQYF
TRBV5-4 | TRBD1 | CASRGDSPQDTEAFF
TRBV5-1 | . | CASSLEGSTDTQYF